The 29 T cell receptor beta chains presented below share a single source sample, sequenced in a study of T cells in Graves' hyperthyroidism and ophthalmopathy. Template material for amplifying TCR beta CDR3 regions consisted of RNA transcripts. In the first-round RT-PCR of the TCR CDR3, the HTBI primer set was used. TCRdb reprocessed the multiplex PCR reads via MiXCR and lists one record per CDR3 protein. The sample shows around 350,000 distinct CDR3 sequences, roughly 13% of them seen only once. What was sequenced was blood. The receptors derive from a woman under 30 with Graves' hyperthyroidism.

This clonotype was seen repeatedly, ten times or more. The rearrangement uses TRBV30 and TRBJ2-3; D is perhaps TRBD2 (5 bases). There are 15 residues in the CDR3. Germline V gives CDR1 GTSNPN, CDR2 SVGIG (reference sequence). The germline V and J ends were trimmed by 1 base and 4 bases, with 15 bases remaining between them. The CDR3 protein is CAWSAGSAGPDTQYF. The CDR3 bases are TGTGCCTGGAGTGCGGGGTCCGCGGGCCCAGATACGCAGTATTTT.

This clonotype appeared once. This chain connects TRBV10-3 to TRBJ1-6; the match to TRBD1 covers 7 bases. Looked up from germline, CDR1 is ENHRY and CDR2 is SYGVKD. After removal of 6 bases from V and 9 bases from J, the junction contained 8 bases not matched to a gene. The CDR3 covers 14 residues. The CDR3 DNA follows: TGTGCCATCAGCGTCCGGGACAGCCTTTCACCCCTCCACTTT. This encodes CAISVRDSLSPLHF.

This clonotype came up a few times. The J gene is TRBJ1-3, the V gene TRBV5-1; D is ambiguous. CDR1 and CDR2 (germline): SGHRS, YFSETQ. The V and J ends lost 0 bases and 3 bases respectively, with 13 bases between them. This CDR3 comprises 16 residues. The CDR3 loop is CASSLVGPRNGNTIYF. CDR3 bases: TGCGCCAGCAGCTTGGTTGGCCCTAGAAATGGAAACACCATATATTTT. The full variable domain, completed using reference TRBV5-1 and TRBJ1-3, is KAGVTQTPRYLIKTRGQQVTLSCSPISGHRSVSWYQQTPGQGLQFLFEYFSETQRNKGNFPGRFSGRQFSNSRSEMNVSTLELGDSALYLCASSLVGPRNGNTIYFGEGSWLTVV.

This clonotype was detected only a few times. Germline is not matched at one junction end, which may reflect a read error. This chain connects TRBV5-5 to TRBJ1-2, with D uncertain. CDR3 length: 12 amino acids. Per germline, CDR1 SGHKS and CDR2 YYEKEE (reference sequence). The CDR3 spells CASSLELRGSSF. Written as DNA, the CDR3 is TGTGCCAGCAGCTTGGAACTTCGCGGATCTTCCTTC.

J is TRBJ2-2 and V is TRBV6-1, with 9 bases aligning to TRBD1. This CDR3 contains 16 residues. The V and J ends lost 5 bases and 4 bases, in that order; junction bases with no gene match: 8. The germline V gene encodes CDR1 MNHNS and CDR2 SASEGT. Here the CDR3 DNA reads TGTGCCAGCAGTCCAGGACAGGGGCTGAGCACCGGGGAGCTGTTTTTT. Protein: CASSPGQGLSTGELFF.

This clonotype has more than one count but fewer than ten. The chain employs TRBV27 and TRBJ2-1, with a tentative D call TRBD2 (6 bases). The CDR3 totals 15 residues. CDR1 and CDR2 from the germline V gene are MNHEY and SMNVEV (reference sequence). V lost 8 bases to trimming and J lost 6 bases, with 20 bases between them. Written as DNA, the CDR3 is TGTGCCAGCTCACGGTCCCGGCGGGGTGTCAATGAGCAGTTCTTC. Encoded protein: CASSRSRRGVNEQFF.

This clonotype was observed many times. V is TRBV2 and J is TRBJ2-7; a possible D gene is TRBD1 (6 bases). V was shortened by 8 bases and J by 9 bases, with 23 bases between the two germline ends. CDR1 SNHLY and CDR2 FYNNEI come from the germline V gene. This CDR3 region has 14 residues. The CDR3 nucleotides read TGTGCCAGCCAATCCGACCGGACAGCCCTTGGGCAGTACTTC. Protein: CASQSDRTALGQYF.

This clonotype was recorded many times. This sequence joins TRBV7-9 and TRBJ2-7, with a tentative D call TRBD2 (6 bases). CDR1 and CDR2 (germline): SEHNR, FQNEAQ (reference sequence). The CDR3 sequence is 13 residues long. Trimming took 1 base from V and 9 from J, leaving 13 bases between them. The CDR3 DNA sequence: TGTGCCAGCAGCTTAGGTGGGGAGGAGTGGCAGTACTTC. Its translation is CASSLGGEEWQYF.

With regard to this clonotype: In this CDR3 the conserved last residue, phenylalanine or tryptophan, is missing, so a read error is likely. The V call is TRBV12-3 or TRBV12-4, the J call TRBJ2-4; either TRBD1 or TRBD2 may supply D (5 bases each). CDR3 size: 15 residues. Trimming took off 6 bases at V and 7 bases at J, with 19 bases between the two ends. Here the CDR3 DNA reads TGTGCCAGCAGCTCCAACAGAGGGGCTCGGAACATTCAGTACCTC. Amino acids: CASSSNRGARNIQYL.

In its sample, this clonotype was seen once. The V gene is TRBV12-3 or TRBV12-4, the J gene TRBJ2-2; maybe TRBD1 (6 bases). V lost 4 bases and J 5 bases, leaving 11 bases between the germline ends. The CDR3 length is 14 residues. Written as DNA, the CDR3 is TGTGCCAGCAGTTCGCGTCAGGGGACCGGGGAGCTGTTTTTT. Encoded protein: CASSSRQGTGELFF.

This clonotype was seen repeatedly, ten times or more. This chain uses TRBV4-3 with TRBJ2-1, with D perhaps being TRBD1 or TRBD2 (5 bases each). Germline V CDR1 and CDR2: LGHNA, YSLEER. The CDR3 totals 15 residues. V was cut by 4 bases and J by 2 bases, with 12 bases left in between. CDR3 sequence reads: CASSPGGSPYNEQFF. The CDR3 nucleotides are TGCGCCAGCAGCCCTGGGGGTAGCCCCTACAATGAGCAGTTCTTC.

This clonotype has a handful of counts. V and J are TRBV10-3 and TRBJ2-6; D may be TRBD2 (7 bases). The V end was cut by 5 bases, the J end by 3 bases, with 14 bases between. Per the germline V gene, CDR1 is ENHRY and CDR2 is SYGVKD. The CDR3 contains 16 residues. CDR3 nucleotide sequence: TGTGCCATCAGTTCGGGGGGCTTTTTTGGGGCCAACGTCCTGACTTTC. It encodes CAISSGGFFGANVLTF.

This clonotype has just a few counts. V gene TRBV28 combines with J gene TRBJ2-3; TRBD2 agrees at 16 bases. Per germline, CDR1 MDHEN and CDR2 SYDVKM. The CDR3 consists of 18 residues. V shed 6 bases, J shed 5 bases, and the junction held 11 bases outside the gene matches. In DNA, the CDR3 is TGTGCCAGCAGCCTCATTCCGGGACTAGCGGGGGGGCGAGATACGCAGTATTTT. This encodes CASSLIPGLAGGRDTQYF.

This clonotype has at least ten counts. The V gene is TRBV11-2, the J gene TRBJ1-4; a weak D match, TRBD1 (5 bases). The V gene's germline CDR1 is SGHAT and CDR2 FQNNGV. The CDR3 has 18 amino acids. V lost 6 bases and J lost 4, with 24 bases in between. The CDR3 loop reads CASRPQGSLNSGNEKLFF. CDR3 nucleotide sequence: TGTGCCAGCAGACCTCAGGGTTCCCTTAACAGTGGTAATGAAAAACTGTTTTTT.

This clonotype appeared once. A single base separates this from a much larger clone, so it may be a read error. V and J are TRBV19 and TRBJ2-5, with 11 positions matching TRBD2. Looked up from germline, CDR1 is LNHDA and CDR2 is SQIVND (reference sequence). CDR3 length equals 17 residues. The chain's CDR3 is CARRTVAGGPSCGTQDF. The CDR3, as DNA: TGTGCCAGACGTACCGTAGCGGGGGGGCCGTCTTGTGGGACCCAGGACTTC.

The genes are TRBV9 and TRBJ2-5; tentative D call: TRBD2 (5 bases). The CDR3 is made up of 13 amino acids. The V end lost 4 bases, the J end lost 7 bases, and 14 bases lay between the germline ends. Germline assignment: CDR1 SGDLS and CDR2 YYNGEE. CDR3 in amino acids: CASSFEGEGTQYF. The CDR3 DNA follows: TGTGCCAGCAGCTTCGAGGGTGAGGGGACCCAGTACTTC. The full variable domain, its missing parts supplied by reference TRBV9 and TRBJ2-5, is DSGVTQTPKHLITATGQRVTLRCSPRSGDLSVYWYQQSLDQGLQFLIQYYNGEERAKGNILERFSAQQFPDLHSELNLSSLELGDSALYFCASSFEGEGTQYFGPGTRLLVL.

There are a few counts of this clonotype. V usage is TRBV3-1 and J usage is TRBJ2-3; 15 bases are shared with TRBD2. V lost 4 bases, J lost 6 bases, and 5 bases stayed unmatched. CDR1 LGHDT and CDR2 YNNKEL come from the germline V gene (reference sequence). The CDR3 length is 16 residues. The CDR3 DNA reads as TGTGCCAGCAGCCCCGGACTAGCGGGGGGGCTCGATACGCAGTATTTT. It yields the protein CASSPGLAGGLDTQYF.

In the case of this clonotype: It may be a read error: a sequence one base away is much more abundant. The chain carries TRBV24-1 and TRBJ2-1; D gene unclear. V shed 5 bases and J shed 9 bases, with 10 bases lying between them. The CDR3 runs 12 residues. Germline V lookup: CDR1 KGHDR, CDR2 SFDVKD. CDR3 residues: CATSVGLSEQFF. The CDR3 DNA is TGTGCCACCAGTGTAGGTCTTAGTGAGCAGTTCTTC.

This clonotype was counted a single time. The rearrangement links TRBV6-6 to TRBJ1-1; the match to TRBD1 covers 8 bases. CDR1 is MNHNY and CDR2 is SVGAGI in the germline V gene (reference sequence). With 0 bases clipped from V and 1 base from J, the junction kept 4 bases outside the gene matches. The CDR3 length is 16 residues. The CDR3 loop reads CASSYSRTGSNTEAFF. As DNA, the CDR3 is TGTGCCAGCAGTTACTCTCGGACAGGGTCGAACACTGAAGCTTTCTTT.

This clonotype was seen many times. The chain couples TRBV7-9 to TRBJ2-5, with 8 nucleotides matching TRBD2. The junction had 2 bases not matched to a gene; V was cut back by 7 bases and J by 1 base. The germline gives CDR1 SEHNR, CDR2 FQNEAQ (reference sequence). The CDR3 runs to 13 residues. CDR3 nucleotides: TGTGCCAGCATAGCGGGGACCCAAGAGACCCAGTACTTC. Amino acids: CASIAGTQETQYF.

The chain employs TRBV7-6 and TRBJ2-7; D perhaps matches TRBD1 (5 bases). The CDR3 spans 16 residues. Trimming pared 1 base from V and 0 bases from J, leaving 13 bases between. CDR1 and CDR2 (germline): SGHVS, FNYEAQ. In DNA, the CDR3 is TGTGCCAGCAGCTTAGTGGCAGGGCAACCCTCCTACGAGCAGTACTTC. The encoded protein is CASSLVAGQPSYEQYF.

This clonotype was counted at least ten times. The chain has TRBV28 and TRBJ2-1, with TRBD1 matching over 8 bases. Germline V gene sequence: CDR1 MDHEN, CDR2 SYDVKM. Trimming removed 6 bases from V and 6 bases from J; junction bases left unmatched: 13. This CDR3 has 16 residues. CDR3 amino acids: CASSATGGELSNEQFF. CDR3 DNA: TGTGCCAGCAGCGCCACAGGGGGTGAATTATCCAATGAGCAGTTCTTC.

This clonotype has a count of ten or more. The chain joins TRBV2 to TRBJ2-5; 9 nucleotides match TRBD2. The trim removed 7 bases at V and 5 bases at J, leaving 11 bases unmatched. Germline-derived CDR1 and CDR2 are SNHLY and FYNNEI. The CDR3 loop spans 15 amino acids. The CDR3 loop is CASTFAGGPGETQYF. The CDR3 DNA reads as TGTGCCAGCACCTTTGCGGGGGGGCCCGGGGAGACCCAGTACTTC.

V and J are TRBV7-8 and TRBJ1-2, with D maybe TRBD1 (5 bases). V was trimmed by 5 bases and J by 5 bases, leaving 15 bases between them. CDR3 length equals 14 residues. The V gene's germline CDR1 is SGHVS and CDR2 FQNEAQ. The CDR3 spells CASSPAQGRYGYTF. CDR3 nucleotide sequence: TGTGCCAGCAGCCCAGCTCAGGGTCGATATGGCTACACCTTC.

This clonotype has only a few counts. This may stem from a read error, because a much larger clone lies one nucleotide away. The chain combines TRBV2 with TRBJ2-7; 8 nucleotides match TRBD1. CDR1 and CDR2 from the germline V gene are SNHLY and FYNNEI. The CDR3 consists of 13 residues. The CDR3 reads CAGRQGFDYEQYF. Written as DNA, the CDR3 is TGTGCCGGCAGACAGGGGTTCGACTACGAGCAGTACTTC.

This clonotype was found many times. The rearrangement links TRBV6-2 or TRBV6-3 to TRBJ2-1; no reliable D call. The CDR3 spans 15 residues. The V and J ends lost 0 bases and 7 bases respectively, with 13 bases between them. Germline V gene data show CDR1 as MNHEY and CDR2 as SVGEGT. The CDR3 sequence is CASSYSISFGNEQFF. CDR3 nucleotide sequence: TGTGCCAGCAGTTACTCAATTAGTTTCGGTAATGAGCAGTTCTTC.

This clonotype was counted at least ten times. The V and J genes are TRBV28 and TRBJ2-1; D unresolved. Per germline, CDR1 MDHEN and CDR2 SYDVKM. Trimming shortened V by 5 bases and J by 14 bases, and 19 bases separated the two germline ends. This CDR3 has 13 amino acids. The CDR3 DNA reads as TGTGCCAGCAGTGAAAGGGCCGTATGGAAGGAGTTCTTC. Residues: CASSERAVWKEFF.

This clonotype was counted at least ten times. The CDR3 loop reads CASSLVQGRSYEQYF. Written as DNA, the CDR3 is TGTGCCAGCAGCTTAGTGCAGGGGAGATCCTACGAGCAGTACTTC. The chain carries TRBV11-2 and TRBJ2-7; maybe TRBD1 (6 bases). CDR1 is SGHAT and CDR2 is FQNNGV in the germline V gene. V lost 1 base and J lost 1, with 11 bases in between. This CDR3 is built from 15 residues.

The chain is built from TRBV20-1 and TRBJ2-3, with TRBD2 identical over 10 bases. Germline trimming cut 3 bases from V and 1 base from J; bases unmatched to any gene: 4. Germline CDR1 is DFQATT and CDR2 is SNEGSKA (reference sequence). The CDR3 sequence is 15 residues long. CDR3 residues: CSARRLAGGTDTQYF. CDR3 DNA: TGCAGTGCTAGGCGGCTAGCGGGAGGCACAGATACGCAGTATTTT.